This TCR beta chain derives from a study of patients and donors after allogeneic stem cell transplantation. A single record per CDR3 protein comes from TCRdb applying MiXCR to the RT-PCR reads. Of around 29,000 distinct CDR3 sequences listed, roughly a third are singletons. CDR1 is SGHRS, CDR2 YFSETQ, per germline. This CDR3 is 11 amino acids long. J was trimmed by 10 bases and V by 7 bases; bases with no gene match: 4. This clonotype appeared a few times. The TCR sequence derives from a human donor who was either an allogeneic HSCT recipient or a stem cell or donor lymphocyte infusion donor (not recorded which). It is not recorded whose cells these are; they may come from a transplant donor. Sequencing was done on a sample of blood, either unsorted or a sorted T cell fraction (not recorded which). The gene calls are TRBV5-1 and TRBJ2-1; 8 bases map to TRBD1. The CDR3 is CASWTGSEQFF. The CDR3 DNA reads TGCGCCAGCTGGACAGGGTCCGAGCAGTTCTTC.